The 3 T cell receptor beta chains below come from one sample, sequenced in a study of cytomegalovirus exposure and HLA in healthy donors. The PCR had 60 Vbeta and 13 Jbeta primers. Data came from immunoSEQ multiplex PCR; TCRdb stores just in-frame clones and leaves some out. The table lists 200,000 or so clones, about four fifths of them singletons. Sequenced: PBMCs. The receptors come from a boy aged 10-17 years in good health and CMV-seronegative.

This clone was recorded only once. This chain uses TRBV6-1 with TRBJ1-3; D is uncertain. Germline loops: CDR1 MNHNS, CDR2 SASEGT. The germline V and J ends were trimmed by 4 bases and 2 bases, with 9 bases remaining between them. The CDR3 has 14 residues. The CDR3 is CASSGTFPGNTIYF. The CDR3 nucleotides are TGTGCCAGCAGTGGGACTTTCCCTGGAAACACCATATATTTT.

V is TRBV6-1 and J is TRBJ1-4; TRBD1 matches at 8 bases. CDR1 is MNHNS and CDR2 is SASEGT in the germline V gene. With 8 bases clipped from V and 7 bases from J, the junction kept 12 bases outside the gene matches. This CDR3 is built from 15 residues. The CDR3 nucleotides are TGTGCCAGCGGGGTAAAATGGACAGGGTCTGAAAAACTGTTTTTT. Translated: CASGVKWTGSEKLFF.

The chain combines TRBV4-2 with TRBJ2-3; 7 nucleotides align to TRBD2. This CDR3 is built from 16 residues. The V gene's germline CDR1 is LGHNA and CDR2 YNFKEQ. J lost 6 bases, V lost 1 base, and 10 bases had no gene match. CDR3: CASSQVFGGGTDTQYF. CDR3 DNA: TGTGCCAGCAGCCAAGTTTTCGGGGGAGGGACCGATACGCAGTATTTT.